A single sample is the source of the 23 T cell receptor beta chains below, sequenced in a study of post-analysis software for immune sequencing data. TCR beta cDNA libraries included unique molecular identifiers. TCRdb re-called the PCR reads through MiXCR, storing one row per CDR3 protein. Of about 160,000 distinct CDR3 sequences in the sample, 35% to 40% were seen once. The sample in question was blood, obtained after autologous hematopoietic stem cell transplantation. These receptors came from a girl aged 5-17 years with multiple sclerosis.

Comment on this clonotype: A much larger clone lies a single base off, so this may be a read error. The V and J genes are TRBV11-2 and TRBJ2-2, with a weak D call TRBD2 (5 bases). This CDR3 region has 13 residues. Germline CDR1 is SGHAT and CDR2 is FQNNGV. The CDR3 nucleotides are TGTGCCAGCAGCTTAACTGACACCGGGGAGCGGTTTTTT. Its translation is CASSLTDTGERFF.

Only a few counts were recorded for this clonotype. DNA of the CDR3: TGTGCCAGCAGCCAGTCACTGGGGGTCAATGAGCAGTTCTTC. This translates into CASSQSLGVNEQFF. V usage is TRBV3-1 and J usage is TRBJ2-1; D possibly uses TRBD1 or TRBD2 (5 bases each). V dropped 3 bases and J dropped 6 bases, with 12 bases sitting between them. Germline CDR1 LGHDT, CDR2 YNNKEL (reference sequence). CDR3 length equals 14 residues.

This clonotype came up a few times. V and J are TRBV20-1 and TRBJ2-1; 8 bases line up with TRBD2. This CDR3 region has 14 residues. With 5 bases clipped from V and 10 bases from J, the junction kept 13 bases outside the gene matches. Germline values: CDR1 DFQATT, CDR2 SNEGSKA (reference sequence). CDR3 sequence (DNA): TGCAGTGCTGCGGCCCGAGCGGGAGTTTGGGAGCAGTTCTTC. Residues: CSAAARAGVWEQFF.

Concerning this clonotype: Germline and junction disagree at one end, which may indicate a read error. The chain employs TRBV15 and TRBJ2-1; tentative D call: TRBD1 (5 bases). The germline V gene encodes CDR1 LNHNV and CDR2 YYDKDF (reference sequence). This CDR3 region has 13 residues. The CDR3 bases are TGTGCCACCAGCAAGGACACATACAATGGGCAGTTCTTC. Translation gives CATSKDTYNGQFF.

The chain has TRBV7-8 and TRBJ2-1; the match to TRBD2 covers 9 bases. With V trimmed by 2 bases and J by 4 bases, 6 bases remained unmatched. CDR3 length equals 16 residues. CDR1 SGHVS and CDR2 FQNEAQ come from the germline V gene. CDR3 sequence (DNA): TGTGCCAGCAGCTTATTCGCTAGCGGGGATTACAATGAGCAGTTCTTC. The encoded protein is CASSLFASGDYNEQFF.

The table lists this clonotype with many counts. The chain recombines TRBV6-5 with TRBJ2-1; D remains unclear. V lost 4 bases and J lost 7, with 11 bases in between. Per the germline V gene, CDR1 is MNHEY and CDR2 is SVGAGI. The CDR3 length is 13 residues. CDR3 in DNA: TGTGCCAGCAGTTGGGTTAGTGGGAATGAGCAGTTCTTC. Residues: CASSWVSGNEQFF.

In this sample, this clonotype is large. CDR3 in DNA: TGTGCCAGCAGTTACGCGGACAGCACTGAAGCTTTCTTT. Translating gives CASSYADSTEAFF. V and J are TRBV6-5 and TRBJ1-1, with D maybe TRBD1 (6 bases). Germline CDR1 MNHEY, CDR2 SVGAGI. The CDR3 is 13 residues long. Trimming took off 2 bases at V and 4 bases at J, with 8 bases between the two ends.

This clonotype has only one observation. The chain uses TRBV30 and TRBJ1-1; maybe TRBD1 (5 bases). The CDR3 length is 14 residues. V was trimmed by 3 bases and J by 1 base, leaving 12 bases between them. The germline V gene encodes CDR1 GTSNPN and CDR2 SVGIG (reference sequence). This CDR3 reads CAWSLDTTNTEAFF. The CDR3 DNA reads as TGTGCCTGGAGCCTGGACACAACGAACACTGAAGCTTTCTTT.

The V and J genes are TRBV15 and TRBJ2-1; D not resolved. The CDR3 runs to 13 residues. Germline V gene lookup returns CDR1 LNHNV and CDR2 YYDKDF (reference sequence). Trimming shortened V by 0 bases and J by 7 bases, and 7 bases separated the two germline ends. In DNA form, the CDR3 reads TGTGCCACCAGCAGAGATAGAAGAAATGAGCAGTTCTTC. As protein: CATSRDRRNEQFF.

This clonotype was detected a few times. This sequence joins TRBV7-9 and TRBJ1-1, with D possibly TRBD1 on 6 matching bases. Germline V CDR1 and CDR2: SEHNR, FQNEAQ (reference sequence). The CDR3 is 16 amino acids. The germline V and J ends were trimmed by 2 bases and 5 bases, with 18 bases remaining between them. CDR3 protein: CASSLQGGGAGTEAFF. CDR3 in DNA: TGTGCCAGCAGCTTACAGGGTGGGGGCGCGGGTACTGAAGCTTTCTTT.

This clonotype showed up just a few times. The CDR3 DNA is TGCAGCGTTTCCTTCCGCCTAGCGGGAGGCGGTGAGCAGTTCTTC. Amino acid sequence: CSVSFRLAGGGEQFF. The V call is TRBV29-1, the J call TRBJ2-1; 11 bases map to TRBD2. The CDR3 has 15 residues. In germline, CDR1 is SQVTM, CDR2 ANQGSEA. Trimming cost V 5 bases and J 9 bases; bases outside gene matches: 12.

In this sample, this clonotype turned up a few times. The chain couples TRBV6-2 or TRBV6-3 to TRBJ2-2; possibly TRBD2 for D (5 bases). This CDR3 has 14 amino acids. Trimming removed 7 bases at V and 4 bases at J, with 13 bases between. The germline V gene has CDR1 MNHEY and CDR2 SVGEGT. CDR3 DNA sequence: TGTGCCAGCACGATGACGGACTCCACCGGGGAGCTGTTTTTT. Translation gives CASTMTDSTGELFF.

This clonotype was counted only a few times. The chain combines TRBV12-3 or TRBV12-4 with TRBJ2-7; D possibly corresponds to TRBD2 (5 bases). The V gene lost 6 bases and the J gene lost 4 bases, with 22 bases spanning the gap. The CDR3 has 16 residues. CDR3 sequence: CASSPSNAPSGYEQYF. The CDR3 nucleotides read TGTGCCAGCAGCCCTAGTAACGCGCCTTCGGGGTACGAGCAGTACTTC.

The chain uses TRBV20-1 and TRBJ1-2, with D possibly being TRBD1 (5 bases). The germline V gene has CDR1 DFQATT and CDR2 SNEGSKA (reference sequence). Trimming shortened V by 4 bases and J by 7 bases, and 16 bases separated the two germline ends. This CDR3 region has 13 residues. The CDR3 DNA is TGCAGTGCTAAAGAAGGAGGGGCTGGTGGCTACACCTTC. This translates into CSAKEGGAGGYTF.

A few counts support this clonotype. The V and J genes are TRBV7-9 and TRBJ2-7, with 8 bases that match TRBD1. This CDR3 region has 15 residues. The trim removed 3 bases at V and 1 base at J, leaving 5 bases unmatched. CDR1 is SEHNR and CDR2 is FQNEAQ in the germline V gene (reference sequence). CDR3 amino acids: CASSFGTGASYEQYF. The CDR3 DNA reads as TGTGCCAGCAGCTTTGGGACAGGAGCGTCCTACGAGCAGTACTTC.

This clonotype was seen only a few times. V gene TRBV12-3 or TRBV12-4 combines with J gene TRBJ2-1, with D possibly matching TRBD2 (5 bases). This CDR3 comprises 11 residues. The V end was cut by 7 bases, the J end by 6 bases, with 7 bases between. CDR3 in DNA: TGTGCCAGCACTCTAGCCAATGAGCAGTTCTTC. It codes for CASTLANEQFF.

This clonotype was counted a few times. The rearrangement joins TRBV4-3 to TRBJ2-5; TRBD2 matches 8 bases. The last part of the DNA fits TRBJ2-7 better; the J call may be wrong. Germline CDR1 is LGHNA and CDR2 is YSLEER. The CDR3 covers 20 residues. This chain's CDR3 is CASSQRRQGREVIGSHEQYF. The CDR3 nucleotides read TGCGCCAGCAGCCAACGGCGGCAGGGGCGGGAGGTGATTGGATCCCACGAGCAGTACTTC.

This clonotype was counted between two and nine times. The chain employs TRBV29-1 and TRBJ2-4; tentative D call: TRBD1 (6 bases). CDR1 and CDR2 (germline): SQVTM, ANQGSEA. V was trimmed by 0 bases and J by 0 bases, leaving 9 bases between them. This CDR3 comprises 15 residues. The CDR3 DNA reads TGCAGCGTTGAAGAAGGACAGCTAGCCAAAAACATTCAGTACTTC. Amino acids: CSVEEGQLAKNIQYF.

This clonotype was seen a handful of times. With a much larger clone just one base away, this may be a read error. The gene calls are TRBV20-1 and TRBJ2-7; 10 positions match TRBD2. The CDR3 has 15 amino acids. The junction had 8 bases not matched to a gene; V was cut back by 1 base and J by 5 bases. Germline CDR1 and CDR2: DFQATT and SNEGSKA (reference sequence). In DNA, the CDR3 is TGCAGTGCTAGAGTAAGCGGGAGGGCCTGCAACGAGCAGTACTTC. As protein: CSARVSGRACNEQYF.

The chain employs TRBV20-1 and TRBJ2-5, with 15 positions matching TRBD2. V dropped 6 bases and J dropped 4; count of bases not matched to a gene: 9. Germline lookup yields CDR1 DFQATT and CDR2 SNEGSKA (reference sequence). The CDR3 is 16 amino acids. CDR3 in DNA: TGCAGTGCGGGGCGGACTAGCGGGAGGGGTCGAGAGACCCAGTACTTC. Translated: CSAGRTSGRGRETQYF.

This chain links TRBV2 with TRBJ1-1; D uncertain. Germline values: CDR1 SNHLY, CDR2 FYNNEI. This CDR3 is built from 13 residues. Between the trimmed V and J ends, which lost 4 bases and 1 base, there was a span of 7 bases. The CDR3, as DNA: TGTGCCAGCAGTGCCCGGGGGAACACTGAAGCTTTCTTT. Translated, it gives CASSARGNTEAFF.

The V and J genes are TRBV20-1 and TRBJ1-2, with D possibly being TRBD1 (5 bases). The CDR3 is 14 residues long. Germline-derived CDR1 and CDR2 are DFQATT and SNEGSKA (reference sequence). Trimming pared 3 bases from V and 3 bases from J, leaving 14 bases between. The CDR3 DNA reads as TGCAGTGCTAGCCGCCAGGGAAGAGACTATGGCTACACCTTC. Its translation is CSASRQGRDYGYTF.

The rearrangement joins TRBV12-3 or TRBV12-4 to TRBJ1-2; D unclear. V lost 8 bases and J 12 bases, leaving 13 bases between the germline ends. The CDR3 contains 10 residues. The CDR3 bases are TGTGCCAGCGGTGGTGCAGAGAACACCTTC. Protein: CASGGAENTF.